The 20 T cell receptor beta chains in this list originate from one sample, sequenced in a study of shared clonotypes between healthy human individuals. Sequencing was performed with immunoSEQ multiplex PCR; in TCRdb, only in-frame clones are kept and a portion is missing. The table records 550,000 to 850,000 clones, 72% of them present only once. Input material: memory CD4+ T cells sorted from blood. The subset is: CD45RA-negative fraction. The receptors derive from a woman younger than 45 in good health.

This chain links TRBV5-1 with TRBJ2-1; TRBD2 aligns across 11 bases. The V segment lost 5 bases and the J segment 5 bases; nucleotides outside the gene matches: 12. The germline CDR1 and CDR2 sequences are SGHRS and YFSETQ. CDR3 length: 17 amino acids. As DNA, the CDR3 is TGCGCCAGCAGGCGGACTAGCGGGCCCACGTCTCACAATGAGCAGTTCTTC. Translating gives CASRRTSGPTSHNEQFF.

This clone was seen a handful of times. One end of the junction fails to match germline, which may point to a read error. V gene TRBV7-3 combines with J gene TRBJ2-1; 9 bases map to TRBD1. Germline V gives CDR1 SGHTA, CDR2 FQGTGA. The CDR3 has 16 residues. The CDR3 DNA is TGTGCCAGCAGCCTAACCCGGGACAGGGAGTACAATGAGCAGTTCTTC. Its translation is CASSLTRDREYNEQFF.

This clone turned up a few times. The rearrangement links TRBV18 to TRBJ2-2, with D possibly matching TRBD2 (5 bases). Germline CDR1 reads KGHSH; CDR2 reads LQKENI. The V and J ends lost 3 bases and 0 bases respectively, with 11 bases between them. The CDR3 has 16 residues. The chain's CDR3 is CASSPRGHANTGELFF. The CDR3 DNA follows: TGTGCCAGCTCACCGCGAGGGCACGCGAACACCGGGGAGCTGTTTTTT.

This clone was observed a handful of times. The chain is built from TRBV7-9 and TRBJ2-2; TRBD1 aligns across 11 bases. The CDR3 runs to 17 residues. Germline values: CDR1 SEHNR, CDR2 FQNEAQ (reference sequence). The junction had 10 bases not matched to a gene; V was cut back by 4 bases and J by 6 bases. CDR3 bases: TGTGCCAGCAGCTACCGGGACAGGGGGGGTTCGGCCGGGGAGCTGTTTTTT. This gives the protein CASSYRDRGGSAGELFF.

A few counts support this clone. The CDR3 protein is CASSGGTSGAYNEQFF. CDR3 coding DNA: TGTGCCAGCAGCGGAGGGACTAGCGGGGCCTACAATGAGCAGTTCTTC. The chain recombines TRBV11-2 with TRBJ2-1, with TRBD2 identical over 13 bases. Germline CDR1 SGHAT, CDR2 FQNNGV. This CDR3 is built from 16 residues. The trim removed 5 bases at V and 2 bases at J, leaving 3 bases unmatched.

The V and J genes are TRBV5-5 and TRBJ2-3; TRBD2 agrees at 11 bases. This CDR3 has 16 amino acids. The V gene's germline CDR1 is SGHKS and CDR2 YYEKEE (reference sequence). V shed 4 bases, J shed 0 bases, and the junction held 4 bases outside the gene matches. Here the CDR3 reads CASSTGLAGSTDTQYF. CDR3 nucleotide sequence: TGTGCCAGCAGCACCGGACTAGCGGGTAGCACAGATACGCAGTATTTT.

The chain carries TRBV11-3 and TRBJ1-5; no clear D. The CDR3 sequence is 15 residues long. V was pared by 0 bases and J by 3 bases, with 9 bases between. CDR1 is SGHNT, CDR2 YENEEA, per germline. In DNA, the CDR3 is TGTGCCAGCAGCTTAGATCAGGCAGCCAATCAGCCCCAGCATTTT. It codes for CASSLDQAANQPQHF.

The CDR3 nucleotides are TGTGCCAGCAGTTTTTACTCCAGCAGGAGTGAAAAACTGTTTTTT. This gives the protein CASSFYSSRSEKLFF. The chain combines TRBV27 with TRBJ1-4; D is unresolved. The germline V and J ends were trimmed by 3 bases and 7 bases, with 15 bases remaining between them. The CDR3 runs 15 residues. CDR1 and CDR2 (germline): MNHEY, SMNVEV (reference sequence).

The chain is built from TRBV18 and TRBJ1-1, with D perhaps TRBD1 (6 bases). The V gene's germline CDR1 is KGHSH and CDR2 LQKENI. The CDR3 is made up of 17 amino acids. Trimming shortened V by 4 bases and J by 7 bases, and 25 bases separated the two germline ends. CDR3 residues: CASSRDILRGMTLEAFF. The CDR3 DNA reads TGTGCCAGCTCACGGGACATCCTTAGGGGAATGACCCTTGAAGCTTTCTTT.

This clone appeared a single time. The V gene is TRBV5-4, the J gene TRBJ2-7; 11 nucleotides line up with TRBD1. V gave up 5 bases and J gave up 2 bases; unmatched junction bases: 12. The CDR3 loop spans 17 amino acids. Germline loops: CDR1 SGHNT, CDR2 YYREEE (reference sequence). CDR3 residues: CASSRGQGAKQTYEQYF. The CDR3 bases are TGTGCCAGCAGTCGAGGACAGGGGGCGAAACAAACCTACGAGCAGTACTTC.

The table lists this clone with a count of one. This chain joins TRBV28 and TRBJ1-2; no firm D call. This CDR3 is 15 amino acids long. V was shortened by 7 bases and J by 0 bases, with 15 bases between the two germline ends. Germline V gene data show CDR1 as MDHEN and CDR2 as SYDVKM. CDR3 loop: CASTTNNGANYGYTF. CDR3 DNA: TGTGCCAGCACCACAAATAATGGTGCTAACTATGGCTACACCTTC.

The chain carries TRBV19 and TRBJ2-4, with D possibly matching TRBD2 (7 bases). The CDR3 extends over 13 amino acids. Trimming took off 7 bases at V and 6 bases at J, with 13 bases between the two ends. Looked up from germline, CDR1 is LNHDA and CDR2 is SQIVND (reference sequence). CDR3 coding DNA: TGTGCCAGTAAGGGGGAGGGTGGAAACATTCAGTACTTC. Translating it yields CASKGEGGNIQYF.

The chain recombines TRBV6-1 with TRBJ1-2, with D unresolved. The length of the CDR3 is 12 residues. Germline values: CDR1 MNHNS, CDR2 SASEGT. The V and J ends lost 3 bases and 4 bases respectively, with 6 bases between them. This CDR3 is CASSDNFYGYTF. The CDR3, as DNA: TGTGCCAGCAGTGACAACTTCTATGGCTACACCTTC.

The CDR3: CASGEGGVYGYTF. The CDR3 DNA reads as TGTGCCAGCGGTGAAGGGGGCGTATATGGCTACACCTTC. The chain links TRBV28 to TRBJ1-2; TRBD1 agrees at 7 bases. This CDR3 is 13 amino acids long. Germline V gene lookup returns CDR1 MDHEN and CDR2 SYDVKM. With 8 bases clipped from V and 5 bases from J, the junction kept 8 bases outside the gene matches.

On this clone itself: Compared with germline, one end of the junction differs, possibly owing to a read error. This chain links TRBV30 with TRBJ1-2, with 11 bases fitting TRBD1. CDR3 length equals 13 residues. Germline CDR1 is GTSNPN and CDR2 is SVGIG (reference sequence). As DNA, the CDR3 is TGTACCTGGAGCGCGGACAGGGGGCTTGGCTACACCTTC. Its translation is CTWSADRGLGYTF.

Points on this clone: This sample includes further DNA sequences coding for the same CDR3. V gene TRBV28 combines with J gene TRBJ1-4, with D unresolved. The length of the CDR3 is 15 residues. V gave up 3 bases and J gave up 0 bases, with 8 bases separating them. In germline, CDR1 is MDHEN, CDR2 SYDVKM. In DNA, the CDR3 is TGTGCCAGCAGTTTGGGCGGGGCAACTAATGAAAAACTGTTTTTT. It specifies CASSLGGATNEKLFF.

Details on this clone: A far larger clone lies a single base away; this is likely a read error. The rearrangement links TRBV28 to TRBJ1-5; D uncertain. Germline assignment: CDR1 MDHEN and CDR2 SYDVKM. CDR3 length: 12 amino acids. V lost 2 bases to trimming and J lost 6 bases, with 5 bases between them. CDR3 loop: CASSLEGQPQHF. DNA of the CDR3: TGTGCCAGCAGTTTAGAGGGTCAGCCCCAGCATTTT.

This rearrangement joins TRBV5-6 to TRBJ2-3; 8 bases agree with TRBD1. The length of the CDR3 is 15 residues. The J segment lost 2 bases and the V segment lost 4 bases, leaving 6 bases of the junction unmatched. Germline-derived CDR1 and CDR2 are SGHDT and YYEEEE. The CDR3 bases are TGTGCCAGCAGCCTGGGACAGGTGAACACAGATACGCAGTATTTT. Protein product: CASSLGQVNTDTQYF.

V is TRBV19 and J is TRBJ1-1; 8 positions agree with TRBD1. This CDR3 contains 16 residues. Germline CDR1 reads LNHDA; CDR2 reads SQIVND (reference sequence). The J segment lost 2 bases and the V segment lost 3 bases, leaving 8 bases of the junction unmatched. The CDR3 DNA is TGTGCCAGTAGTATGGCAGGACAGGGTATAAACACTGAAGCTTTCTTT. The encoded protein is CASSMAGQGINTEAFF.

The CDR3 DNA sequence: TGTGCCAGCTCCCAACTAGCGGACTCCTACGAGCAGTACTTC. Amino acids: CASSQLADSYEQYF. The chain recombines TRBV18 with TRBJ2-7; the match to TRBD2 covers 8 bases. V shed 6 bases, J shed 0 bases, and the junction held 4 bases outside the gene matches. The CDR3 consists of 14 residues. Germline V CDR1 and CDR2: KGHSH, LQKENI.